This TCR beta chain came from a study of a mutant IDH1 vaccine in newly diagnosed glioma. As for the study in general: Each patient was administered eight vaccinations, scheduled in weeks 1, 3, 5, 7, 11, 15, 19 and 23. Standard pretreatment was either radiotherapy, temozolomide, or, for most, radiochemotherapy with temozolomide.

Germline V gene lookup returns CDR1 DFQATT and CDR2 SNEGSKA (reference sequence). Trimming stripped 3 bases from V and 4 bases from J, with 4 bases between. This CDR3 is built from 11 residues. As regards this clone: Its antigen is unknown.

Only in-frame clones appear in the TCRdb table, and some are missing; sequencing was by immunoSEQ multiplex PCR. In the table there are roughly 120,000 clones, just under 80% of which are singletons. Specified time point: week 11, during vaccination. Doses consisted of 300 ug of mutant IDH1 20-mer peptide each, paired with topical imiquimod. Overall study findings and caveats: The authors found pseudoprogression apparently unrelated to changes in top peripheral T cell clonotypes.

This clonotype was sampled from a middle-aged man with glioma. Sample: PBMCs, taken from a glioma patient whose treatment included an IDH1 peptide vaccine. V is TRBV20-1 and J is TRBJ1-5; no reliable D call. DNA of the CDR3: TGCAGTGCTAGGGATAATCAGCCCCAGCATTTT. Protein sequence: CSARDNQPQHF.